The subject of this entry is one TCR beta chain. No DNA is shown, since the ends of the CDR3 on it are uncertain; the CDR3 is the one TCRdb lists. Production of TCR beta cDNA used roughly 480 ng total RNA together with a constant-region primer. Three nested multiplex PCR rounds, a slightly modified ARM-PCR method, built the TCR beta libraries. TRBV1-TRBV30 forward primers paired with a C-beta reverse primer were used in the first two PCR rounds, which ran around 10 cycles each. TCRdb re-called the multiplex PCR reads with MiXCR, one entry per CDR3 protein. The sample carries roughly 32,000 distinct CDR3 sequences, roughly two thirds recorded once. Per the germline V gene, CDR1 is SGHNT and CDR2 is YENEEA. The CDR3 has 14 residues if both end residues are counted. The data derive from a study of tumor-infiltrating lymphocytes in primary liver carcinoma. On the study more broadly: Patients of both sexes were 30 to 69 years old.

Total RNA and DNA came together from roughly 20-30 mg of bulk tissue without cell sorting. The V gene is TRBV11-3, the J gene TRBJ1-1; TRBD1 reflects the table's D call only, with no check against the DNA. This clonotype originated in a woman aged 25-40 years with primary liver carcinoma and hepatitis B virus infection. The sample consisted of liver tumor tissue from sampling region 3. Subset indicated: tumor region T3, left-lateral pole. The CDR3 protein is CASSLVGAGTEDFF.